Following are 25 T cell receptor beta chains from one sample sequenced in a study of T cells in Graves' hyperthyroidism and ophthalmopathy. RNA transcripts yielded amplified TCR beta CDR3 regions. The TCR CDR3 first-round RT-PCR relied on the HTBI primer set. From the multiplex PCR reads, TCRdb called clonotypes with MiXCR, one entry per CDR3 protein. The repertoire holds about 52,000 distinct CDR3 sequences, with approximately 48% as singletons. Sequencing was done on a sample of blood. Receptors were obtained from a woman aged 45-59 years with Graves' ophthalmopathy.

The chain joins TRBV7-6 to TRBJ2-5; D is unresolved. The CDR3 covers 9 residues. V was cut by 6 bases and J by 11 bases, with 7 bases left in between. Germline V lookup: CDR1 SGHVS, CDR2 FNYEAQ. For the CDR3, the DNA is TGTGCCAGCAGTCCGAGACAGTACTTC. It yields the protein CASSPRQYF.

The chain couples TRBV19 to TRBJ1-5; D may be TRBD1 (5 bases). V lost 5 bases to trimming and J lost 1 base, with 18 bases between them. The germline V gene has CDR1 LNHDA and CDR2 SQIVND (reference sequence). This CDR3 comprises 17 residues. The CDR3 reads CASSGGRARGSNQPQHF. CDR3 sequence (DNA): TGTGCCAGTAGTGGGGGACGGGCCCGGGGAAGCAATCAGCCCCAGCATTTT.

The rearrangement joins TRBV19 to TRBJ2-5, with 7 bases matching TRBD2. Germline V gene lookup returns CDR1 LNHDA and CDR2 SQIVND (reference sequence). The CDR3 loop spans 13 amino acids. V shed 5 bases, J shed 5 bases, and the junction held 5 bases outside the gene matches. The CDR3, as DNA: TGTGCCAGTAGTGGGGGGGGGGTGGAGACCCAGTACTTC. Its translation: CASSGGGVETQYF.

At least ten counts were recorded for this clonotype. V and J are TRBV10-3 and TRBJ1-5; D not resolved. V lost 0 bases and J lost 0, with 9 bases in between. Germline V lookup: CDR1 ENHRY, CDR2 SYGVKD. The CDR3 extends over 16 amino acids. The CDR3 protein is CAISESLANSNQPQHF. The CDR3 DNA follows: TGTGCCATCAGTGAGTCCCTGGCAAATAGCAATCAGCCCCAGCATTTT.

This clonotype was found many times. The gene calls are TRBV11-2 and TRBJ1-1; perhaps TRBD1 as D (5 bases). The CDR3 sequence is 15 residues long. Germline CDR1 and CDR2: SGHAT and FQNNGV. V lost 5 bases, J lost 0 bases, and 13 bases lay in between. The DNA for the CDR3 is TGTGCCAGCAGCCCAGGGCCTTACATGAACACTGAAGCTTTCTTT. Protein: CASSPGPYMNTEAFF.

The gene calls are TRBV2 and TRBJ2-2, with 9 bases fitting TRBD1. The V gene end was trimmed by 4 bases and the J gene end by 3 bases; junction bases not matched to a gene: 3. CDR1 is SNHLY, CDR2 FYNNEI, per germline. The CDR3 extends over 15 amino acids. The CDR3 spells CASSARTGDTGELFF. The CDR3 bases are TGTGCCAGCAGTGCGAGGACAGGGGACACCGGGGAGCTGTTTTTT.

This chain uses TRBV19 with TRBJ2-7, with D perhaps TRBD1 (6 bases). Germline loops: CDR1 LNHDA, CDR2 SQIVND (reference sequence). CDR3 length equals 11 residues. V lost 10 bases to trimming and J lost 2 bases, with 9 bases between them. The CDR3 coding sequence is TGTGCCACTAGGGGGACCTACGAGCAGTACTTC. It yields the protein CATRGTYEQYF. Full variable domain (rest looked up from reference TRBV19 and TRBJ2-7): DGGITQSPKYLFRKEGQNVTLSCEQNLNHDAMYWYRQDPGQGLRLIYYSQIVNDFQKGDIAEGYSVSREKKESFPLTVTSAQKNPTAFYLCATRGTYEQYFGPGTRLTVT.

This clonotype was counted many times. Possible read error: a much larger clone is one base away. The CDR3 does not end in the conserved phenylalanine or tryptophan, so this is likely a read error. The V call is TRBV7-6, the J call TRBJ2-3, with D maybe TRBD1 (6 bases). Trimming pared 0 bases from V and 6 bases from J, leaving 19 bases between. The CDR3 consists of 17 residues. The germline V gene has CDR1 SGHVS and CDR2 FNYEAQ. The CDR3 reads CASSLALARQGFDTQYL. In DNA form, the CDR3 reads TGTGCCAGCAGCTTAGCGCTAGCCCGTCAGGGGTTTGATACGCAGTATCTT.

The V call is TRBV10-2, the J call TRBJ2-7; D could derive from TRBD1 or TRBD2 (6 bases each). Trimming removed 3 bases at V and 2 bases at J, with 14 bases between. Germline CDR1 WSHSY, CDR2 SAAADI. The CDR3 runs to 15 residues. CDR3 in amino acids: CASSDEEGETYEQYF. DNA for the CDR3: TGCGCCAGCAGTGATGAGGAGGGGGAAACCTACGAGCAGTACTTC.

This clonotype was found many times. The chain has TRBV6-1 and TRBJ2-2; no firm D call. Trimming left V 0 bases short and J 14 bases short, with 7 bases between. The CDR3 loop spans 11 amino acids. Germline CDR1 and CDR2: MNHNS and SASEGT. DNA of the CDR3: TGTGCCAGCAGTGAAGCCGAGGTACTGTTTTTT. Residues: CASSEAEVLFF.

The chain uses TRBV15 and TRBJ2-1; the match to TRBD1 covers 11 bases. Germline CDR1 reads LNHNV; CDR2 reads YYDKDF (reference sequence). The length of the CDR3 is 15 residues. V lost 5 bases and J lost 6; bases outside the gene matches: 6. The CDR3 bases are TGTGCCACCAGCCGTGCCGGGACAGGGGGCAATGAGCAGTTCTTC. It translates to CATSRAGTGGNEQFF.

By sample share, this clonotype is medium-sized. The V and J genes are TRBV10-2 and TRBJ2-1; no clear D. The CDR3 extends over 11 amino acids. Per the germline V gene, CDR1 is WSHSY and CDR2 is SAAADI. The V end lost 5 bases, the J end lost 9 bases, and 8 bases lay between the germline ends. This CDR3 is CASSHSIEQFF. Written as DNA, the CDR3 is TGCGCCAGCAGTCATTCAATTGAGCAGTTCTTC.

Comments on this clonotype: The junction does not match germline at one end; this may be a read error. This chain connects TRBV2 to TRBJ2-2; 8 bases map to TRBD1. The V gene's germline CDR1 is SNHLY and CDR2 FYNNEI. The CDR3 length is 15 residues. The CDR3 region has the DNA TGTACCAGCAGCGTAACAGGGGGTGACACCGGGGAGCTGTTTTTT. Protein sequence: CTSSVTGGDTGELFF.

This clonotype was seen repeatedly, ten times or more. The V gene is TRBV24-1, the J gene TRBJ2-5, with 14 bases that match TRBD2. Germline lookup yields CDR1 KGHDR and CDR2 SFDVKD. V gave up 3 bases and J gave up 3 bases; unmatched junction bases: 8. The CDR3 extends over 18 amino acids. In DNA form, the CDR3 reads TGTGCCACCAGTGATGCCGGGACTAGCGGGAGAGCGGAAGAGACCCAGTACTTC. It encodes CATSDAGTSGRAEETQYF.

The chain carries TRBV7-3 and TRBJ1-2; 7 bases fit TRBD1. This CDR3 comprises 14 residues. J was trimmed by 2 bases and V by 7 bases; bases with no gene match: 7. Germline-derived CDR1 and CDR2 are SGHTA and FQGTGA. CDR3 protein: CASIPQGRNYGYTF. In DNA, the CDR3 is TGTGCCAGCATCCCACAGGGGAGGAACTATGGCTACACCTTC.

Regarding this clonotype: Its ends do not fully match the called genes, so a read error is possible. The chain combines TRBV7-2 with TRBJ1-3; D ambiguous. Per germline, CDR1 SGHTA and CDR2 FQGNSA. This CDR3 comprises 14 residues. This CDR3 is CASSTQGSPDTIYF. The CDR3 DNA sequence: TGCGCCAGCAGCACACAAGGATCCCCGGACACCATATATTTT.

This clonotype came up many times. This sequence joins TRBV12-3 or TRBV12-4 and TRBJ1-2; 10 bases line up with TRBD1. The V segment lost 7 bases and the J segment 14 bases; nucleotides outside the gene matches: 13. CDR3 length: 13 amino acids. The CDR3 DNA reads TGTGCCAGCACCTTCACGACAGGGGGCGCGCTTACCTTC. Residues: CASTFTTGGALTF.

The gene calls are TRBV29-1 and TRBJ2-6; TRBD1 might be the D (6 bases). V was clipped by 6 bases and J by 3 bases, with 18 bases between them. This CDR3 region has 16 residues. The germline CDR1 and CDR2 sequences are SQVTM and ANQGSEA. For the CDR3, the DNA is TGCAGCGTATACGTTGGTGGGGGCCTTGGGGCCAACGTCCTGACTTTC. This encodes CSVYVGGGLGANVLTF. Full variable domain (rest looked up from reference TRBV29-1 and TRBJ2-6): SAVISQKPSRDICQRGTSLTIQCQVDSQVTMMFWYRQQPGQSLTLIATANQGSEATYESGFVIDKFPISRPNLTFSTLTVSNMSPEDSSIYLCSVYVGGGLGANVLTFGAGSRLTVL.

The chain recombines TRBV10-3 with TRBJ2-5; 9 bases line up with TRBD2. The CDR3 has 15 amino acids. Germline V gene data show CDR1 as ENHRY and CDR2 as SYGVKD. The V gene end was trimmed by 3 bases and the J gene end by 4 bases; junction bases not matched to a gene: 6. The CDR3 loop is CAISDPGTSRETQYF. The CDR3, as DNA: TGTGCCATCAGTGACCCCGGGACTAGCAGAGAGACCCAGTACTTC.

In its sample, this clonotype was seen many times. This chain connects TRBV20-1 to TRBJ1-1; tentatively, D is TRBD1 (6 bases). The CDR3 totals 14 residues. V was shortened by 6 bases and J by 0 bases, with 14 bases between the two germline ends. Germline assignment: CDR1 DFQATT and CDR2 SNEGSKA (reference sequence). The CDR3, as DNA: TGCAGTGCGAGTATCAGGGGCGTGAACACTGAAGCTTTCTTT. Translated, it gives CSASIRGVNTEAFF.

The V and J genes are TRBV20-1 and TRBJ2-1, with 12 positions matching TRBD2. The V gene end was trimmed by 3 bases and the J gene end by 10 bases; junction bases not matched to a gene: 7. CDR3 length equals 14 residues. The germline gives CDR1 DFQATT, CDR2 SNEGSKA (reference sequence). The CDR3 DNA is TGCAGTGCTAGGGATGCTAGCGGGAGGGCAGAGCAGTTCTTC. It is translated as CSARDASGRAEQFF.

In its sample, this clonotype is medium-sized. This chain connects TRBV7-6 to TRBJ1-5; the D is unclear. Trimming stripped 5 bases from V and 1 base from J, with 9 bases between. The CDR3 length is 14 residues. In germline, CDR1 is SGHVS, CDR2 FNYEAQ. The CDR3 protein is CASSPTLSNQPQHF. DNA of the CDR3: TGTGCCAGCAGCCCGACACTGAGCAATCAGCCCCAGCATTTT. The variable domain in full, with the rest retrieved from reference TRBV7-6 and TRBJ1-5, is GAGVSQSPRYKVTKRGQDVALRCDPISGHVSLYWYRQALGQGPEFLTYFNYEAQQDKSGLPNDRFSAERPEGSISTLTIQRTEQRDSAMYRCASSPTLSNQPQHFGDGTRLSIL.

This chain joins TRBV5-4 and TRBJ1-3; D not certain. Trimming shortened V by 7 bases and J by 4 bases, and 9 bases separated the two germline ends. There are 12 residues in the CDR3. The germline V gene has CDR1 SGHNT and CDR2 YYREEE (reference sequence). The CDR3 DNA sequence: TGTGCCAGCGGAGGAGGAGGAAACACCATATATTTT. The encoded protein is CASGGGGNTIYF.

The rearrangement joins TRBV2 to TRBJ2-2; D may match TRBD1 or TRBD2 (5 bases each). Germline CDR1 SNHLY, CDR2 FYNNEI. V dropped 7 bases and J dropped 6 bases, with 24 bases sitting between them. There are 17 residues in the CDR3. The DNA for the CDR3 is TGTGCCAGCACCCTTGGGGAAGGACGGGGCTTGGCCGGGGAGCTGTTTTTT. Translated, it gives CASTLGEGRGLAGELFF. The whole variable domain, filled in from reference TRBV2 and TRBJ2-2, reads EPEVTQTPSHQVTQMGQEVILRCVPISNHLYFYWYRQILGQKVEFLVSFYNNEISEKSEIFDDQFSVERPDGSNFTLKIRSTKLEDSAMYFCASTLGEGRGLAGELFFGEGSRLTVL.

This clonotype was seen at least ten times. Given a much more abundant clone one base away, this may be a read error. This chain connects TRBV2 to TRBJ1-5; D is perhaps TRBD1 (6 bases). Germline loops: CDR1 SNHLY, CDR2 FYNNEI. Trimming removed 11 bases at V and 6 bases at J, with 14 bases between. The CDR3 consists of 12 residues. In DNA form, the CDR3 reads TGTGCCTGCAAGGAGGGGGTTCAGCCCCAGCATTTT. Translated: CACKEGVQPQHF.